This record covers a single T cell receptor beta chain. Its antigen is as yet unknown. With 3 bases removed from V and 10 bases from J, the gap between germline ends came to 17 bases. CDR1 and CDR2 from the germline V gene are KGHDR and SFDVKD. The CDR3 is made up of 14 amino acids. The sample comes from a study of T cell repertoires in cytomegalovirus infection. Study-level background: Public signatures in TCR beta pointed to CMV infection and matching HLA type. Study-wide results and limits: HLA-C-restricted CMV-specific TCR beta clonotypes prevailed in the ex vivo response. The cumulative frequency of public TCR beta families identified carriers of CMV plus the relevant HLA.

TCRdb recomputed calls from the reads with MiXCR, one row per CDR3 protein. The sample holds 450,000 to 600,000 distinct CDR3 sequences, approximately 10% seen once. Sequenced input: PBMCs. This sequence joins TRBV24-1 and TRBJ1-2; D gene unclear. The source is a human donor in good health (CMV status not recorded). Some clones in this sample may be carry-over from other donors' samples. The CDR3 DNA follows: TGTGCCACCAGTGATCATGACGGGAGGGAAGACTACACCTTC. Translation: CATSDHDGREDYTF.